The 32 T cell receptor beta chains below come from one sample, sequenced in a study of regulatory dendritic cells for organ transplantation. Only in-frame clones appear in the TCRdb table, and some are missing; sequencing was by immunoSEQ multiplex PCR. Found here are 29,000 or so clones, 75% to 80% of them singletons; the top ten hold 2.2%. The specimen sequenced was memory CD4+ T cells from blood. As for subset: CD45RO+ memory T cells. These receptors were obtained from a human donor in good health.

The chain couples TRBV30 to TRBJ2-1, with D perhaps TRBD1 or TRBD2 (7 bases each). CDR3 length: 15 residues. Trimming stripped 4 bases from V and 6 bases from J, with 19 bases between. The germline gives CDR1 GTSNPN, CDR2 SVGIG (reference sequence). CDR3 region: CAWNRRGGFGNEQFF. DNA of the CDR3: TGTGCCTGGAACCGCAGGGGGGGATTCGGCAATGAGCAGTTCTTC.

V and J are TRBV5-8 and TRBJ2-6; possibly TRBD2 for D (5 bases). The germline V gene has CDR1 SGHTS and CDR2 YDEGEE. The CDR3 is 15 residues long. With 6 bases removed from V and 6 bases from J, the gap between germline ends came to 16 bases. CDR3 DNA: TGTGCCAGCACGATAGGACTCGTGTCGGCCAACGTCCTGACTTTC. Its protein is CASTIGLVSANVLTF.

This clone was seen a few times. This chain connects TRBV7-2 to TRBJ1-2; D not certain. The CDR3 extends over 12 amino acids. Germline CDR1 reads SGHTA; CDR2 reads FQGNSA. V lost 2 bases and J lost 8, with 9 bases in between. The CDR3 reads CASSLPPLGYTF. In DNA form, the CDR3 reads TGTGCCAGCAGCTTACCGCCGTTGGGCTACACCTTC.

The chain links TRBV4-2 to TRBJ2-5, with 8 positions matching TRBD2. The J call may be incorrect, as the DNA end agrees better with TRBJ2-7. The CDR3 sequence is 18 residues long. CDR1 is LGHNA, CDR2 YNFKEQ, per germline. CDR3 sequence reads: CASSQDPAGGLNPYEQYF. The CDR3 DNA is TGTGCCAGCAGCCAAGATCCGGCGGGAGGTCTCAATCCCTACGAGCAGTACTTC.

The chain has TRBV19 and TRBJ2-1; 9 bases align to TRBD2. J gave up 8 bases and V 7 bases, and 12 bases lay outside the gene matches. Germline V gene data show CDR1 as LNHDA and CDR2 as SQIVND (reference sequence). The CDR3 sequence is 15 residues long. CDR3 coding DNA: TGTGCCAGTACCTCGATAGCGGGAGAAACCGATGAGCAGTTCTTC. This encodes CASTSIAGETDEQFF.

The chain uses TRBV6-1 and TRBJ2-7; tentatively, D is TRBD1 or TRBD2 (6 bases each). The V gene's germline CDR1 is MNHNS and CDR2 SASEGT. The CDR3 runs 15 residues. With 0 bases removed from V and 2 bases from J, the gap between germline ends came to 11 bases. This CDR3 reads CASSEALGGPYEQYF. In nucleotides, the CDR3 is TGTGCCAGCAGTGAAGCGCTGGGGGGCCCCTACGAGCAGTACTTC.

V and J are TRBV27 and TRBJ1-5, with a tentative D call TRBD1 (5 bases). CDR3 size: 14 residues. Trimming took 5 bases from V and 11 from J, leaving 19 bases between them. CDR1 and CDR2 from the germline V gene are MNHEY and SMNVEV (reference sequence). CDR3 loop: CASSAGRWDEAQHF. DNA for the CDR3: TGTGCCAGCAGTGCGGGACGGTGGGATGAAGCCCAGCATTTT.

The CDR3 region is CASSEALQGAREKLFF. The CDR3 bases are TGTGCCAGCAGTGAAGCCTTACAGGGGGCGCGGGAAAAACTGTTTTTT. J is TRBJ1-4 and V is TRBV6-1, with TRBD1 identical over 9 bases. With 0 bases clipped from V and 8 bases from J, the junction kept 7 bases outside the gene matches. CDR3 length: 16 residues. Looked up from germline, CDR1 is MNHNS and CDR2 is SASEGT.

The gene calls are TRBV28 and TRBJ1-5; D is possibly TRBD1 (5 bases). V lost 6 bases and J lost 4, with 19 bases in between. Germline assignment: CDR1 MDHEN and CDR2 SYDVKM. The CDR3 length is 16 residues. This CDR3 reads CASRMGWGSGNQPQHF. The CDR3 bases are TGTGCCAGCAGGATGGGGTGGGGCAGCGGGAATCAGCCCCAGCATTTT.

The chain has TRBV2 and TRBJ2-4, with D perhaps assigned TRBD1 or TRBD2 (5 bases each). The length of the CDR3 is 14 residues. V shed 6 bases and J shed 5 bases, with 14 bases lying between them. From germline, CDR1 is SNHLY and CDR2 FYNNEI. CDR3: CASRESEGQNIQYF. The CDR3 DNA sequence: TGTGCCAGCAGGGAGTCTGAGGGGCAAAACATTCAGTACTTC.

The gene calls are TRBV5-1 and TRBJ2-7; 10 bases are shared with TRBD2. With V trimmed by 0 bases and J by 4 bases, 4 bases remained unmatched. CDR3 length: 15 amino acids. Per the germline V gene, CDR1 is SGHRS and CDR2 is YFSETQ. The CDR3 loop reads CASSLGGTSVYEQYF. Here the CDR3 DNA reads TGCGCCAGCAGCTTGGGTGGGACTAGCGTGTACGAGCAGTACTTC.

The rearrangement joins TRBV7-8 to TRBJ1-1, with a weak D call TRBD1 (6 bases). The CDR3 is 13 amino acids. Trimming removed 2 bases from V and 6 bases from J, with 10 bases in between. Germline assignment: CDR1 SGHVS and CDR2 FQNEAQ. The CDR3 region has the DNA TGTGCCAGCAGCTTAAGGGGGGCTCCTGAAGCTTTCTTT. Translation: CASSLRGAPEAFF.

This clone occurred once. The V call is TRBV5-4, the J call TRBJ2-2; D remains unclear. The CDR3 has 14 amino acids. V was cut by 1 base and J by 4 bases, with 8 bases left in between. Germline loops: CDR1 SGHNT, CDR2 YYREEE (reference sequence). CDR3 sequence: CASSLWAATGELFF. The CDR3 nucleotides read TGTGCCAGCAGCTTGTGGGCCGCCACCGGGGAGCTGTTTTTT. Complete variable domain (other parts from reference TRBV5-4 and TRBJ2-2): ETGVTQSPTHLIKTRGQQVTLRCSSQSGHNTVSWYQQALGQGPQFIFQYYREEENGRGNFPPRFSGLQFPNYSSELNVNALELDDSALYLCASSLWAATGELFFGEGSRLTVL.

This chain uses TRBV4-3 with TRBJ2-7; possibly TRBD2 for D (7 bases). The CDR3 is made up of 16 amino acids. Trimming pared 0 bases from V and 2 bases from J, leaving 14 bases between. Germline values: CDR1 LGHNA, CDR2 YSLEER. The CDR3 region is CASSQDEGGEPYEQYF. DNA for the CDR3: TGCGCCAGCAGCCAAGACGAGGGGGGGGAACCCTACGAGCAGTACTTC.

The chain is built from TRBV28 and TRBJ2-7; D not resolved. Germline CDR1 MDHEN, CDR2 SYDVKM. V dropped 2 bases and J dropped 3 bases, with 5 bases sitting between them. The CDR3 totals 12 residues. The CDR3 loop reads CASSLNSYEQYF. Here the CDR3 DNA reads TGTGCCAGCAGTTTAAACAGCTACGAGCAGTACTTC.

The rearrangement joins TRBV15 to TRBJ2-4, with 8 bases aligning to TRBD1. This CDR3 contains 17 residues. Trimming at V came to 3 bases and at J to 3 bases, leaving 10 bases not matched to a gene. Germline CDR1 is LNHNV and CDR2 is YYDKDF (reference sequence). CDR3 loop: CATSRERQGSGKNIQYF. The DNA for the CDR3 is TGTGCCACCAGCAGGGAGAGACAGGGGTCGGGCAAAAACATTCAGTACTTC.

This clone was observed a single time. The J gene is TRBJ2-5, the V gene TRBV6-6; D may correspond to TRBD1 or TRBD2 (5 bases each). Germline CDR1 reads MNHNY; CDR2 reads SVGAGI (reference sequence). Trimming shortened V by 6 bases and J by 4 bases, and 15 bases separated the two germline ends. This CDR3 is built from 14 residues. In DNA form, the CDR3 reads TGTGCCAGCAGAGCCGGGGCCCAGCGAGAGACCCAGTACTTC. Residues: CASRAGAQRETQYF.

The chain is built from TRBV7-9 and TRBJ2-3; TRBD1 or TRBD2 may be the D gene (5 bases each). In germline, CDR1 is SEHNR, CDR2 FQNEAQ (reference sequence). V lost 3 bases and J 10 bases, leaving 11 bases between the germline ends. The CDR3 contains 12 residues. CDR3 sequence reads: CASSFLEGPQYF. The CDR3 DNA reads TGTGCCAGCAGCTTCCTCGAGGGGCCGCAGTATTTT.

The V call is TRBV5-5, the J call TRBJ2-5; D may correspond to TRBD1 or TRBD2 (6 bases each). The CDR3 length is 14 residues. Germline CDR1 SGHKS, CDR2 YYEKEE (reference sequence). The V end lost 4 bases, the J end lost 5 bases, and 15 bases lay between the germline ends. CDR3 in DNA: TGTGCCAGCAGCCCACAGGGAGGTTACGAGACCCAGTACTTC. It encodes CASSPQGGYETQYF.

The CDR3 spells CASSFLPPILAGGQSLPYNEQFF. CDR3 DNA: TGCGCCAGCAGCTTCCTGCCCCCTATCCTAGCGGGAGGCCAATCGCTCCCCTACAATGAGCAGTTCTTC. This sequence joins TRBV5-1 and TRBJ2-1, with 11 bases matching TRBD2. Trimming at V came to 2 bases and at J to 2 bases, leaving 24 bases not matched to a gene. Germline CDR1 reads SGHRS; CDR2 reads YFSETQ. This CDR3 spans 23 amino acids.

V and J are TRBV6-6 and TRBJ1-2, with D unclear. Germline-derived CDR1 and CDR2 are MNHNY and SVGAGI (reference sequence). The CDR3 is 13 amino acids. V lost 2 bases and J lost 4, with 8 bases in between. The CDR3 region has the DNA TGTGCCAGCAGTTACCAGGAGGCCTATGGCTACACCTTC. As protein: CASSYQEAYGYTF.

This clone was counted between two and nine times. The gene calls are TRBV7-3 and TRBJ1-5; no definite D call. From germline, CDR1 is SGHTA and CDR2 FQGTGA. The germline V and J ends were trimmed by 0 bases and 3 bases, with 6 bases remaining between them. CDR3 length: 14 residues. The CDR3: CASSLTPLNQPQHF. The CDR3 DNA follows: TGTGCCAGCAGCTTAACGCCGCTCAATCAGCCCCAGCATTTT.

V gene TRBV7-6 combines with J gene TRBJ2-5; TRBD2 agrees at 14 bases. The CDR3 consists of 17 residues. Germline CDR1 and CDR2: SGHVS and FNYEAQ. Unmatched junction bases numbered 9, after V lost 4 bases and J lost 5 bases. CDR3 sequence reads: CASSSTGLAGVWETQYF. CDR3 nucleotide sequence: TGTGCCAGCAGCTCCACGGGACTAGCGGGAGTATGGGAGACCCAGTACTTC.

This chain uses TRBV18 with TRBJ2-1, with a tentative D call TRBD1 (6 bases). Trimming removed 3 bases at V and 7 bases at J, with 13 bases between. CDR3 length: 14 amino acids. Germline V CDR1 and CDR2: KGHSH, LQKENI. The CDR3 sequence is CASSPFAQGNEQFF. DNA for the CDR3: TGTGCCAGCTCACCCTTCGCCCAGGGGAATGAGCAGTTCTTC.

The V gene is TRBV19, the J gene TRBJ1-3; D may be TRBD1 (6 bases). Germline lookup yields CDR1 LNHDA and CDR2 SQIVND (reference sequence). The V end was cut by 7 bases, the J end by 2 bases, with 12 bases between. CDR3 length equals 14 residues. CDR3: CASTPRGPGNTIYF. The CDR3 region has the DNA TGTGCCAGTACCCCGCGGGGGCCTGGAAACACCATATATTTT.

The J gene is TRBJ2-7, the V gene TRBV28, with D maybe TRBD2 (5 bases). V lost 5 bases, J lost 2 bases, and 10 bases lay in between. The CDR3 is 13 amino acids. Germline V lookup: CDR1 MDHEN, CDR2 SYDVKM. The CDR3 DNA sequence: TGTGCCAGCAGTCCCCGGAGGCCCTACGAGCAGTACTTC. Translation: CASSPRRPYEQYF.

The CDR3 sequence is CASSVVGTGVTETQYF. The CDR3 DNA sequence: TGTGCCAGCAGCGTAGTTGGGACAGGGGTTACGGAGACCCAGTACTTC. The rearrangement joins TRBV9 to TRBJ2-5; TRBD1 aligns across 10 bases. This CDR3 is 16 amino acids long. CDR1 and CDR2 (germline): SGDLS, YYNGEE. V shed 0 bases and J 5 bases; nucleotides not matched to a gene: 7.

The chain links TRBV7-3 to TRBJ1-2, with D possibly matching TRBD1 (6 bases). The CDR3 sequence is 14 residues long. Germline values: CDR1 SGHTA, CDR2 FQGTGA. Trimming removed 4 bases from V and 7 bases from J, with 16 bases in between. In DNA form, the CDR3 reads TGTGCCAGCAGCTCTAGGACGACAGGAGGTGGCTACACCTTC. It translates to CASSSRTTGGGYTF.

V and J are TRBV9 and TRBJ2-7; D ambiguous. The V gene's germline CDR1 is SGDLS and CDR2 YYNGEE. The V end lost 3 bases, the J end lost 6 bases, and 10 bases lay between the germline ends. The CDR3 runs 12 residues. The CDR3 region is CASSAVPGEQYF. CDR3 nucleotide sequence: TGTGCCAGCAGCGCCGTCCCCGGCGAGCAGTACTTC.

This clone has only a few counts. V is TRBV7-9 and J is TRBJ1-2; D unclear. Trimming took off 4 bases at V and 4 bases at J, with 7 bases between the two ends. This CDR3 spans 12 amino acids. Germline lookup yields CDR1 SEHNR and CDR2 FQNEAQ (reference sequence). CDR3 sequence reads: CASSSDPYGYTF. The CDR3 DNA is TGTGCCAGCAGCTCCGATCCCTATGGCTACACCTTC. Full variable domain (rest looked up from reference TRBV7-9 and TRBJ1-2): DTGVSQNPRHKITKRGQNVTFRCDPISEHNRLYWYRQTLGQGPEFLTYFQNEAQLEKSRLLSDRFSAERPKGSFSTLEIQRTEQGDSAMYLCASSSDPYGYTFGSGTRLTVV.

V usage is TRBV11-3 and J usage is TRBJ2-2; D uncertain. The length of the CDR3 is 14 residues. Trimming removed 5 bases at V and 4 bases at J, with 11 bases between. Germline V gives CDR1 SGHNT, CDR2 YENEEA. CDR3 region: CASSPRGSTGELFF. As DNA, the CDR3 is TGTGCCAGCAGCCCAAGAGGTAGCACCGGGGAGCTGTTTTTT.

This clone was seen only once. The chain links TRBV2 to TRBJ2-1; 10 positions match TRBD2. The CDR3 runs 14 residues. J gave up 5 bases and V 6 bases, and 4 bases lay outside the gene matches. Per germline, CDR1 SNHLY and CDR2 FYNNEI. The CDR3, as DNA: TGTGCCAGCAGAAAGCGGGGGGGAAACAATGAGCAGTTCTTC. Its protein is CASRKRGGNNEQFF.